The rows below give T cell receptor beta chains drawn from one sample of a study of shared clonotypes between healthy human individuals. Produced via immunoSEQ multiplex PCR; TCRdb's table is partial and in-frame only. The sample has more than 2 million clones, just under 95% seen once. The sequenced sample was naive CD8+ T cells sorted from blood. These TCRs come from a man younger than 30 in good health. The CDR3 runs from the conserved cysteine through the conserved F or W. The D gene is left open where the match is weak. Size values are once, few and many counts, or a class for expanded clones, and some rows have none.

CASSSPGGTGELFF | TGTGCCAGCAGCTCGCCCGGGGGAACCGGGGAGCTGTTTTTT | TRBJ2-2 | NA | NA | TRBV7-9
CAWTPSQGGPEAFF | TGTGCCTGGACACCCTCACAGGGAGGCCCTGAAGCTTTCTTT | TRBJ1-1 | NA | NA | TRBV30
CASSLEGGDQPQHF | TGTGCCAGCAGCTTAGAAGGGGGAGATCAGCCCCAGCATTTT | TRBJ1-5 | NA | NA | TRBV7-9
CATPEYPETQYF | TGTGCCACTCCCGAGTATCCAGAGACCCAGTACTTC | TRBJ2-5 | NA | NA | TRBV6-5
CASSSLAGGGQFF | TGTGCCAGCAGTTCTCTAGCGGGAGGGGGGCAGTTCTTC | TRBJ2-1 | TRBD2 | NA | TRBV27
CASSGGGMTEAFF | TGTGCCAGCAGCGGAGGGGGAATGACTGAAGCTTTCTTT | TRBJ1-1 | NA | NA | TRBV7-9
CASSLGTGEYNEQFF | TGTGCCAGCAGCCTTGGGACAGGGGAATACAATGAGCAGTTCTTC | TRBJ2-1 | TRBD1 | NA | TRBV28
CASSLSAPSGDGYTF | TGTGCCAGCAGCTTGTCGGCCCCCTCGGGGGATGGCTACACCTTC | TRBJ1-2 | NA | NA | TRBV5-6
CASSLWGGEETQYF | TGTGCCAGCAGCTTATGGGGGGGCGAGGAGACCCAGTACTTC | TRBJ2-5 | NA | NA | TRBV5-6
CASSQDRGTAEAFF | TGCGCCAGCAGCCAAGATAGGGGTACAGCTGAAGCTTTCTTT | TRBJ1-1 | NA | NA | TRBV4-3
CASSLRTVNTGELFF | TGTGCCAGCAGCTTAAGGACAGTAAACACCGGGGAGCTGTTTTTT | TRBJ2-2 | NA | NA | TRBV7-9
CASWGQGLMNTEAFF | TGTGCCAGTTGGGGGCAGGGCCTCATGAACACTGAAGCTTTCTTT | TRBJ1-1 | NA | NA | TRBV28
CASSQVDSTDTQYF | TGCGCCAGCAGCCAGGTCGATAGCACAGATACGCAGTATTTT | TRBJ2-3 | NA | NA | TRBV4-1
CASSLRDEQFF | TGTGCCAGCAGTTTGCGAGATGAGCAGTTCTTC | TRBJ2-1 | NA | few | TRBV28
CAWSLWPEGPNNEKLFF | TGTGCCTGGAGCCTTTGGCCAGAGGGACCAAATAATGAAAAACTGTTTTTT | TRBJ1-4 | NA | NA | TRBV30
CASRLGQGAYGYTF | TGTGCCAGCAGACTCGGACAGGGGGCCTATGGCTACACCTTC | TRBJ1-2 | TRBD1 | NA | TRBV28
CASSSTSSSSYNEQFF | TGTGCCAGCAGCTCAACTAGCTCAAGCTCCTACAATGAGCAGTTCTTC | TRBJ2-1 | NA | NA | TRBV5-6
CASSELGASYEQYF | TGTGCCAGCAGTGAATTAGGAGCCTCCTACGAGCAGTACTTC | TRBJ2-7 | NA | NA | TRBV6-1
CASRQTPTEAFF | TGTGCCTCGAGGCAGACCCCCACTGAAGCTTTCTTT | TRBJ1-1 | NA | NA | TRBV2
CASSLAAVDDEQYF | TGTGCCAGCAGCTTAGCGGCGGTCGACGACGAGCAGTACTTC | TRBJ2-7 | NA | once | TRBV7-9
CASSQDPLPNIFNEQFF | TGCGCCAGCAGCCAAGATCCTTTGCCAAATATATTCAATGAGCAGTTCTTC | TRBJ2-1 | NA | NA | TRBV4-3
CASSFYLGGFQETQYF | TGTGCCAGCAGCTTTTATCTTGGGGGCTTCCAAGAGACCCAGTACTTC | TRBJ2-5 | NA | once | TRBV7-9
CASSGNKGYMNTEAFF | TGTGCCAGCAGTGGGAATAAGGGTTACATGAACACTGAAGCTTTCTTT | TRBJ1-1 | NA | once | TRBV6-1
CASSYRDSNTGELFF | TGTGCCAGCAGCTACCGGGACTCAAACACCGGGGAGCTGTTTTTT | TRBJ2-2 | NA | NA | TRBV7-2
CASSVTDNSGNTIYF | TGTGCCAGCAGCGTTACAGATAACTCTGGAAACACCATATATTTT | TRBJ1-3 | NA | NA | TRBV7-6
CASSYSGRDEQYF | TGTGCCAGCAGTTACTCCGGCAGGGACGAGCAGTACTTC | TRBJ2-7 | NA | NA | TRBV6-5
CASSLGQAYTGELFF | TGTGCCAGCAGCTTAGGTCAGGCATACACCGGGGAGCTGTTTTTT | TRBJ2-2 | NA | NA | TRBV7-2
CATRNRVSAVYQPQHF | TGTGCCACCCGGAACAGGGTTAGTGCGGTCTATCAGCCCCAGCATTTT | TRBJ1-5 | NA | once | TRBV6-4
CASRQSIAVPPPSTGELFF | TGCGCCAGCAGACAATCAATTGCGGTGCCCCCCCCATCAACGGGGGAGCTGTTTTTT | TRBJ2-2 | NA | NA | TRBV10-1
CASSYNGGNEQFF | TGTGCCAGCAGTTACAACGGGGGTAATGAGCAGTTCTTC | TRBJ2-1 | NA | NA | TRBV6-5
CASSLTRISAGGPWEQYF | TGTGCCAGCAGTCTGACTAGAATCTCGGCGGGGGGCCCCTGGGAGCAGTACTTC | TRBJ2-7 | TRBD2 | NA | TRBV27
CASSPGDTEAFF | TGTGCCAGCAGCCCCGGTGACACTGAAGCTTTCTTT | TRBJ1-1 | NA | once | TRBV5-6
CSVERGRAGNEQFF | TGCAGCGTTGAACGCGGGAGGGCCGGCAATGAGCAGTTCTTC | TRBJ2-1 | TRBD2 | NA | TRBV29-1
CASSPRGPSYEQYF | TGTGCCAGCAGCCCTCGGGGGCCGTCCTACGAGCAGTACTTC | TRBJ2-7 | NA | once | TRBV27
CASSSRDRVPEQYF | TGTGCCAGCAGTTCCCGGGACAGGGTGCCCGAGCAGTACTTC | TRBJ2-7 | TRBD1 | NA | TRBV27
CAWSGGLAVTVILDNEQFF | TGTGCCTGGAGTGGGGGACTAGCGGTGACCGTCATCCTCGACAATGAGCAGTTCTTC | TRBJ2-1 | TRBD2 | NA | TRBV30
CASKRWQADTEAFF | TGTGCCAGCAAAAGGTGGCAGGCTGACACTGAAGCTTTCTTT | TRBJ1-1 | NA | NA | TRBV6-5
CASSPPDETQYF | TGTGCCAGCTCACCACCGGACGAGACCCAGTACTTC | TRBJ2-5 | NA | NA | TRBV18
CASSERLAQNQETQYF | TGTGCCAGCAGCGAGAGACTAGCGCAAAACCAAGAGACCCAGTACTTC | TRBJ2-5 | TRBD2 | once | TRBV9
CASRAPGTRPEQFF | TGTGCCAGCAGGGCACCCGGGACCCGACCAGAGCAGTTCTTC | TRBJ2-1 | NA | NA | TRBV11-2
CASSLHPSYEQYF | TGTGCCAGCAGCTTGCACCCCTCCTACGAGCAGTACTTC | TRBJ2-7 | NA | NA | TRBV5-4
CASSYSGTYTEAFF | TGTGCCAGCAGTTACTCCGGGACATACACTGAAGCTTTCTTT | TRBJ1-1 | NA | NA | TRBV6-5
CASSFVQSYEQYF | TGTGCCAGCAGTTTCGTACAGTCCTACGAGCAGTACTTC | TRBJ2-7 | NA | NA | TRBV27
CASSWTGLYQPQHF | TGCGCCAGCAGCTGGACAGGGCTTTATCAGCCCCAGCATTTT | TRBJ1-5 | TRBD1 | NA | TRBV5-1
CASSLLGGGNEQFF | TGCGCCAGCAGCCTCCTCGGGGGAGGCAATGAGCAGTTCTTC | TRBJ2-1 | NA | NA | TRBV5-1
CAIRQLDSYNEQFF | TGTGCCATCCGCCAGCTAGATTCCTACAATGAGCAGTTCTTC | TRBJ2-1 | NA | NA | TRBV10-3
CASSLMGSQETQYF | TGTGCCAGCAGCTTAATGGGGTCCCAGGAGACCCAGTACTTC | TRBJ2-5 | NA | once | TRBV11-2
CATLRDSGSYEQYF | TGTGCCACCCTCCGGGACAGTGGATCCTACGAGCAGTACTTC | TRBJ2-7 | TRBD1 | NA | TRBV10-3
CASSSPGTAPYGYTF | TGTGCCAGCAGCTCGCCGGGCACAGCCCCCTATGGCTACACCTTC | TRBJ1-2 | NA | once | TRBV7-9
CASSLTSGSVDTQYF | TGTGCCAGCAGTTTGACTAGCGGGAGTGTAGATACGCAGTATTTT | TRBJ2-3 | TRBD2 | NA | TRBV6-5
CASSSGWVNEQFF | TGTGCCAGCAGTTCCGGATGGGTCAATGAGCAGTTCTTC | TRBJ2-1 | NA | once | TRBV6-6
CASSLVAVDGYTF | TGTGCCAGCAGCTTGGTGGCAGTAGATGGCTACACCTTC | TRBJ1-2 | NA | NA | TRBV5-6
CASSASGEYEQYF | TGTGCCAGCAGCGCCTCAGGGGAGTACGAGCAGTACTTC | TRBJ2-7 | NA | NA | TRBV5-8